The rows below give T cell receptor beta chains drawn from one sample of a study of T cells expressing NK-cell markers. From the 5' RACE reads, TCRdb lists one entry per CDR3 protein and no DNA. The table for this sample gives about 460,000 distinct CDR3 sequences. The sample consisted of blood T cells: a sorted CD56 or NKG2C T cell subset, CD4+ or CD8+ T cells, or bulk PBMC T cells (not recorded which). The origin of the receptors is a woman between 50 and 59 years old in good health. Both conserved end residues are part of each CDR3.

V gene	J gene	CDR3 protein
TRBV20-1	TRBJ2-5	CSASGLQGLGETQYF
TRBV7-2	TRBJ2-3	CASSGTGGTDTQYF
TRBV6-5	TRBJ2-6	CASSLRVSGANVLTF
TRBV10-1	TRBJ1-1	CASGPPARVNTEAFF
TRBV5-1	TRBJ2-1	CASSSAGGSYNEQFF
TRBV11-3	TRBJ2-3	CASSSGTVMTDTQYF
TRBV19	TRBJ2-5	CASSPWIKETQYF
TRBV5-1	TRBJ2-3	CASSSAMGLVADTQYF
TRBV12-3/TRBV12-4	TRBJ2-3	CASSPDTGAGGTDTQYF
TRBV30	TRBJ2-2	CAWSPRPGLKDHRELFF
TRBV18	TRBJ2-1	CASSPSYNEQFF
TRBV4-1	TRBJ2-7	CASSQIGGGKGSYEQYF
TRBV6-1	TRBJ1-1	CASSEAGGGGTEAFF
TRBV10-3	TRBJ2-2	CAIGGTAGGGPGTGELFF